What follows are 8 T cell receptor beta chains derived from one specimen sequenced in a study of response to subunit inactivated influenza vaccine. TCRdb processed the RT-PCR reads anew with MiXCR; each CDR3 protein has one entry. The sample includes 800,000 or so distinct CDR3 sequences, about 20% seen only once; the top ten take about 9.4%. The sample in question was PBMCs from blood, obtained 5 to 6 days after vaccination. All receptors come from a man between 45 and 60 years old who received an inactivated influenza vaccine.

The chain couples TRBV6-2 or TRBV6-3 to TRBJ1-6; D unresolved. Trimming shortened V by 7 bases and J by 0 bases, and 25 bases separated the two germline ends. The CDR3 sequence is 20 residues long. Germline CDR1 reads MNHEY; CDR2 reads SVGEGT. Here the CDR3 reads CASTTLSPGRSSSYNSPLHF. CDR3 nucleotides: TGTGCCAGCACCACACTCTCCCCGGGCAGGTCCAGCTCCTATAATTCACCCCTCCACTTT.

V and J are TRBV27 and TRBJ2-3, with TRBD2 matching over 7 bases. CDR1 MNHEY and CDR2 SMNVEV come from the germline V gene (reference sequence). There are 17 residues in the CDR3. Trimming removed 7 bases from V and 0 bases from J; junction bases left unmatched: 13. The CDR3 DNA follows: TGTGCCAGCACCCTCCTAGCTAGCGGCTCTAGCACAGATACGCAGTATTTT. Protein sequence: CASTLLASGSSTDTQYF.

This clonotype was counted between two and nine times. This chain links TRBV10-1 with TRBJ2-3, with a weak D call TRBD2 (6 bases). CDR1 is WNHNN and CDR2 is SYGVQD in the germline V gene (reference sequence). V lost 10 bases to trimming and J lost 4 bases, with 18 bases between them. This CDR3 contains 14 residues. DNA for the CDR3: TGCGCCACCAGCCCTGGCAGGAGGGCAGATACGCAGTATTTT. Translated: CATSPGRRADTQYF.

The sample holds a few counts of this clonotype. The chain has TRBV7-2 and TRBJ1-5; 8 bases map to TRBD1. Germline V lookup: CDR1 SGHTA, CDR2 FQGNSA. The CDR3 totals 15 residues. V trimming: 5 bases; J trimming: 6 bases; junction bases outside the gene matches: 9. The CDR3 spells CASSVPGGAPQPQHF. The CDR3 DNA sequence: TGTGCCAGCAGCGTCCCAGGGGGCGCCCCTCAGCCCCAGCATTTT.

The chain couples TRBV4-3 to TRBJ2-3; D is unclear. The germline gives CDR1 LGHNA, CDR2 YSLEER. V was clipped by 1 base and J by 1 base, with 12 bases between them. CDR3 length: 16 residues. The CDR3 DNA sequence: TGCGCCAGCAGCCAAGTTTACGGGTCCCGCACAGATACGCAGTATTTT. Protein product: CASSQVYGSRTDTQYF.

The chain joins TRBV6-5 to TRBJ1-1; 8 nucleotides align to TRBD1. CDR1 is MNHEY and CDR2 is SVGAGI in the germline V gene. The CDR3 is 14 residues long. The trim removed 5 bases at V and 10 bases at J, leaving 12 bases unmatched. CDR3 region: CASSNNDRGFGAFF. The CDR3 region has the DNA TGTGCCAGCAGTAACAATGACAGGGGTTTTGGAGCTTTCTTT.

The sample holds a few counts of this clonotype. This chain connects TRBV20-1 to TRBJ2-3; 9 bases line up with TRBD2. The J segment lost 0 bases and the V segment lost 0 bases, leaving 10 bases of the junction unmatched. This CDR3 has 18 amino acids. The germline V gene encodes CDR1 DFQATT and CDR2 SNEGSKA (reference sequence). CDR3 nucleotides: TGCAGTGCTAGAGATGATTATTGGACTAGCGAAAGCACAGATACGCAGTATTTT. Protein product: CSARDDYWTSESTDTQYF.

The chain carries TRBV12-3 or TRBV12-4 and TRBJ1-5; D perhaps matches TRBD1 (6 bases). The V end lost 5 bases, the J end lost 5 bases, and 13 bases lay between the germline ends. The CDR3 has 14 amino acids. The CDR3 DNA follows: TGTGCCAGCAGTCCCGGGACACCAGATCAGCCCCAGCATTTT. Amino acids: CASSPGTPDQPQHF.